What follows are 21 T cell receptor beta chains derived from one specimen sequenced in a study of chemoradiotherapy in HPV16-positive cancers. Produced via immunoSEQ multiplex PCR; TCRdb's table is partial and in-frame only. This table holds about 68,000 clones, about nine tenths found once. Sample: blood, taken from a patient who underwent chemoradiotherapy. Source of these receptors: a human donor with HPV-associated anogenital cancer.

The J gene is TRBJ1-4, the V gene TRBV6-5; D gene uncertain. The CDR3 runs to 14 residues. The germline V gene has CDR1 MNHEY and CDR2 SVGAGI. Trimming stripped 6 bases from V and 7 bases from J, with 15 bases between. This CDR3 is CASREGQTLEKLFF. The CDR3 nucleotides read TGTGCCAGCAGGGAAGGGCAGACTCTTGAAAAACTGTTTTTT.

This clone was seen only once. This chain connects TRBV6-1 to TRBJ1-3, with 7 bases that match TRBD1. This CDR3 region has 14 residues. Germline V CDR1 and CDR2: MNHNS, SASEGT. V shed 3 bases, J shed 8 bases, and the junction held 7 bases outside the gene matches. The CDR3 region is CASSDRQGRHTIYF. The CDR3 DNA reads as TGTGCCAGCAGTGACCGACAGGGCCGGCACACCATATATTTT.

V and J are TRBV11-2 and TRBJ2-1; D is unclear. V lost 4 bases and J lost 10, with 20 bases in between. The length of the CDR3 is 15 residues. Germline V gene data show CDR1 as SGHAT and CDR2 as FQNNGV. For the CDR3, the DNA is TGTGCCAGCAGCTCACCGGGCCTCCAATCCGGGGAGCAGTTCTTC. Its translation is CASSSPGLQSGEQFF. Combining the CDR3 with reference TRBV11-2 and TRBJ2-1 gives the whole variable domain EAGVAQSPRYKIIEKRQSVAFWCNPISGHATLYWYQQILGQGPKLLIQFQNNGVVDDSQLPKDRFSAERLKGVDSTLKIQPAKLEDSAVYLCASSSPGLQSGEQFFGPGTRLTVL.

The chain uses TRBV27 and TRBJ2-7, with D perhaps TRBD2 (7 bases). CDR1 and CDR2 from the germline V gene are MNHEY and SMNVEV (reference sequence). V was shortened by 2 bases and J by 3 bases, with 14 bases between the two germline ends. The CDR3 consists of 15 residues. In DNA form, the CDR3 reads TGTGCCAGCAGTTTAATTTGGGGGGGGCACTACGAGCAGTACTTC. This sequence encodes CASSLIWGGHYEQYF.

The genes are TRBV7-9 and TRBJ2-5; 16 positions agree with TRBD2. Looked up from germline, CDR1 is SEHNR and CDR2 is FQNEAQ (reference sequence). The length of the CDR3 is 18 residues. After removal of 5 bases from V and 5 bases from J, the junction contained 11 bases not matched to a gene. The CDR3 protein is CASSGPGLAGGPVETQYF. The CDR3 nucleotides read TGTGCCAGCAGCGGGCCGGGACTAGCGGGAGGGCCAGTGGAGACCCAGTACTTC.

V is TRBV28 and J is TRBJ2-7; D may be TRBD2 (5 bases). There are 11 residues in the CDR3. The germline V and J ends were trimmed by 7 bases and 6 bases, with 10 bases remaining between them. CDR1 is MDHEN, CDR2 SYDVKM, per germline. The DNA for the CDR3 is TGTGCCAGCAAAGGGAGCGGCGAGCAGTACTTC. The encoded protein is CASKGSGEQYF.

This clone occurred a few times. CDR3 in DNA: TGTGCCAGCAGACCACAGGGGGCTGGAAATCAGCCCCAGCATTTT. Protein product: CASRPQGAGNQPQHF. J is TRBJ1-5 and V is TRBV28; TRBD1 agrees at 9 bases. Germline V gene sequence: CDR1 MDHEN, CDR2 SYDVKM. This CDR3 has 15 residues. V shed 6 bases and J 4 bases; nucleotides not matched to a gene: 7.

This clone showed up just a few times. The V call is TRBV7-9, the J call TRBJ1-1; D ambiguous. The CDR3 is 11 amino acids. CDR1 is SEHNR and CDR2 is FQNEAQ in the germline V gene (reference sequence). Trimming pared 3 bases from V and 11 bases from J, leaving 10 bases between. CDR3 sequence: CASSFLEPAFF. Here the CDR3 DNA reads TGTGCCAGCAGCTTTCTCGAGCCTGCTTTCTTT.

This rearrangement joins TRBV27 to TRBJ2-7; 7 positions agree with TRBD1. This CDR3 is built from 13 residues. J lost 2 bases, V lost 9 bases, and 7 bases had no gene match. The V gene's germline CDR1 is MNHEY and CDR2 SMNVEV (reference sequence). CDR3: CASSFQGAYEQYF. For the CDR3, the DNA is TGTGCCAGTAGCTTTCAGGGGGCCTACGAGCAGTACTTC.

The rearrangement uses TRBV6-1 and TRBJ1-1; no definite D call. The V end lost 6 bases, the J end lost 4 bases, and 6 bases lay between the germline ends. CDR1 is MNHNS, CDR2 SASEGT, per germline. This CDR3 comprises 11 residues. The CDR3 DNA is TGTGCCAGCAGATACATCACTGAAGCTTTCTTT. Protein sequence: CASRYITEAFF.

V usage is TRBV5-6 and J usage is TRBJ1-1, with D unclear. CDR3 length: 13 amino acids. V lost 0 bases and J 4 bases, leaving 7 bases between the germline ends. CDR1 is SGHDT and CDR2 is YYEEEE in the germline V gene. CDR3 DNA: TGTGCCAGCAGCTTGGGTCCGGCCACTGAAGCTTTCTTT. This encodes CASSLGPATEAFF.

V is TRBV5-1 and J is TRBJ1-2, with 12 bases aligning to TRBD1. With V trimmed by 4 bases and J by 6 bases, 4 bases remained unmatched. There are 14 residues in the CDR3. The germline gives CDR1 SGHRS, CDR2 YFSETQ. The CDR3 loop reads CASSTGQGANGYTF. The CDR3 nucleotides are TGCGCCAGCAGCACGGGACAGGGGGCCAATGGCTACACCTTC. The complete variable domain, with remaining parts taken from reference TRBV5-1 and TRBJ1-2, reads KAGVTQTPRYLIKTRGQQVTLSCSPISGHRSVSWYQQTPGQGLQFLFEYFSETQRNKGNFPGRFSGRQFSNSRSEMNVSTLELGDSALYLCASSTGQGANGYTFGSGTRLTVV.

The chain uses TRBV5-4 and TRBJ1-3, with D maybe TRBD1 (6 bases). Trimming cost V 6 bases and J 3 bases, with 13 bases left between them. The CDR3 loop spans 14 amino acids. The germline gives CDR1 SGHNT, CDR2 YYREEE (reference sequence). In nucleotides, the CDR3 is TGTGCCAGCACCGGACAGAACTATGGAAACACCATATATTTT. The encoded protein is CASTGQNYGNTIYF.

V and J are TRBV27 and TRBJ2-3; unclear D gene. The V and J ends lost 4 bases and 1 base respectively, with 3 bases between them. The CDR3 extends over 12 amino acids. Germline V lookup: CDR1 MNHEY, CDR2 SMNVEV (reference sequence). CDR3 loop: CASSYGTDTQYF. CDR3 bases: TGTGCCAGCAGTTACGGCACAGATACGCAGTATTTT.

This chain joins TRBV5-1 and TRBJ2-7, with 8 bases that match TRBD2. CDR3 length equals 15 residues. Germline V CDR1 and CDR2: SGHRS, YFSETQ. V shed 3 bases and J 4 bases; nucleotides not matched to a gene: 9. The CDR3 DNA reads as TGCGCCAGCAGCTCTGCAGCGGGAGTGGGGTACGAGCAGTACTTC. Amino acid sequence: CASSSAAGVGYEQYF.

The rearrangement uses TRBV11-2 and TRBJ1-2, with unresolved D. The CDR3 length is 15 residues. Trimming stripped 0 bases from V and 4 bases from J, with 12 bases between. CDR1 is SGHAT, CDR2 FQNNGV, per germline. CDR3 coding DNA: TGTGCCAGCAGCTTAGAGGCGGGCGCGAGCTATGGCTACACCTTC. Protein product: CASSLEAGASYGYTF.

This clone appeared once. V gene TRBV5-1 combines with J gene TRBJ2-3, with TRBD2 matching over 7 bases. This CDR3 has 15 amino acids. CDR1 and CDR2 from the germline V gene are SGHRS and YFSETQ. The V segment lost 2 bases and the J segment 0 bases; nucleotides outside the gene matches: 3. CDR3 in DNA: TGCGCCAGCAGCTTAAGGACTAGTAGCACAGATACGCAGTATTTT. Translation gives CASSLRTSSTDTQYF.

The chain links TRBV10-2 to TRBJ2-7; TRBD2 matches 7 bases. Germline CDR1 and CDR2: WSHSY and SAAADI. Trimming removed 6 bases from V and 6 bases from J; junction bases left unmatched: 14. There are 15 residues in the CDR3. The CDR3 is CASREPGLESLEQYF. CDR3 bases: TGCGCCAGCAGAGAACCCGGACTAGAGTCTCTCGAGCAGTACTTC.

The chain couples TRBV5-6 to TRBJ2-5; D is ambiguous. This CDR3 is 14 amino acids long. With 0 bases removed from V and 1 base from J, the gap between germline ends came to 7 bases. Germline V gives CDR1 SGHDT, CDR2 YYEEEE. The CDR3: CASSLVRSQETQYF. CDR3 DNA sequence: TGTGCCAGCAGCTTGGTGCGGTCCCAAGAGACCCAGTACTTC.

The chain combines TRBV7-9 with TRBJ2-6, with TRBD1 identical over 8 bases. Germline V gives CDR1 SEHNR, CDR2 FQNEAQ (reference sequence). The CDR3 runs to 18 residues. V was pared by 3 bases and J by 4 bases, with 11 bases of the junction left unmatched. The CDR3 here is CASSLGQDLLGGANVLTF. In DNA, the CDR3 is TGTGCCAGCAGCTTGGGACAGGACCTACTGGGAGGGGCCAACGTCCTGACTTTC.

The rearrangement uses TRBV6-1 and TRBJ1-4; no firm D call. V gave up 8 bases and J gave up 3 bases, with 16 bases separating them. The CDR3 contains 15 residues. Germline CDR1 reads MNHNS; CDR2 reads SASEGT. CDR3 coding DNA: TGTGCCAGCGGTAAAAAACAGACCTCTAATGAAAAACTGTTTTTT. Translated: CASGKKQTSNEKLFF.